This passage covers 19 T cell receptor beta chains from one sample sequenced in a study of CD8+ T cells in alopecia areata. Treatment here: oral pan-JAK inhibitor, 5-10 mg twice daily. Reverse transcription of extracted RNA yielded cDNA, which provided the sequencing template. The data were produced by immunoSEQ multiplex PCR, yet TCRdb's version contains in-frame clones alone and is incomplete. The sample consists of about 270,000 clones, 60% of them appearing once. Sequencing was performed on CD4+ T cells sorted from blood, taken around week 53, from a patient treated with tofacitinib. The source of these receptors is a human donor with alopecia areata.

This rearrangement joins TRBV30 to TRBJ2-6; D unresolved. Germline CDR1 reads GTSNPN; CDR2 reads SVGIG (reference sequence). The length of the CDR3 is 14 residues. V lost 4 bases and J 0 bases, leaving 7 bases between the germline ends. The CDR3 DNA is TGTGCCTGGATGCCCTTCTCTGGGGCCAACGTCCTGACTTTC. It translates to CAWMPFSGANVLTF. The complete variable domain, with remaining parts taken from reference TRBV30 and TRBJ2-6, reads SQTIHQWPATLVQPVGSPLSLECTVEGTSNPNLYWYRQAAGRGLQLLFYSVGIGQISSEVPQNLSASRPQDRQFILSSKKLLLSDSGFYLCAWMPFSGANVLTFGAGSRLTVL.

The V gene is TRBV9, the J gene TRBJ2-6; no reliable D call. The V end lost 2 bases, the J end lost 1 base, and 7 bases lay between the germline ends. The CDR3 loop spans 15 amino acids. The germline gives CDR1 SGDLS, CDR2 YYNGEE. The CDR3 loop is CASSVRQSGANVLTF. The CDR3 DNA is TGTGCCAGCAGCGTCCGGCAATCTGGGGCCAACGTCCTGACTTTC.

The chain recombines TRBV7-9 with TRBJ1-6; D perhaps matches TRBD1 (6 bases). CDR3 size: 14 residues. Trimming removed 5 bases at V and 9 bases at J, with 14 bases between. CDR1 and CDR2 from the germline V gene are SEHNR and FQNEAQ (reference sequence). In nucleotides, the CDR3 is TGTGCCAGCAGCCAGCGGACAGAACGTTCACCCCTCCACTTT. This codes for CASSQRTERSPLHF.

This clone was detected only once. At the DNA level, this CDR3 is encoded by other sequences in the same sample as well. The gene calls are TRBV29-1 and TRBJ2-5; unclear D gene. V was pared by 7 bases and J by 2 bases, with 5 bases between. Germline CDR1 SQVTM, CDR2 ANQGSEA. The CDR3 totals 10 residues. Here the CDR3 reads CSGGQETQYF. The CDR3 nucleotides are TGCAGCGGAGGTCAAGAGACCCAGTACTTC.

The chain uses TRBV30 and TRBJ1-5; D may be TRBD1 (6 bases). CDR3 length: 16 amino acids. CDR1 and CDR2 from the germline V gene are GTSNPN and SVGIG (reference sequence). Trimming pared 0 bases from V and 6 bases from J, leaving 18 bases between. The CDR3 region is CAWSVSTAGAGQPQHF. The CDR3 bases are TGTGCCTGGAGTGTATCGACTGCGGGGGCAGGTCAGCCCCAGCATTTT.

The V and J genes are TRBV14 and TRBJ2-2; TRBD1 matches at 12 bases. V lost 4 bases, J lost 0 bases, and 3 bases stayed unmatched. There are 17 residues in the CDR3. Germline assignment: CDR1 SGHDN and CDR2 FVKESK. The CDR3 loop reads CASSRDRGRANTGELFF. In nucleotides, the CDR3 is TGTGCCAGCAGCCGGGACAGGGGGCGTGCGAACACCGGGGAGCTGTTTTTT. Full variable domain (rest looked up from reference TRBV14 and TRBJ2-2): EAGVTQFPSHSVIEKGQTVTLRCDPISGHDNLYWYRRVMGKEIKFLLHFVKESKQDESGMPNNRFLAERTGGTYSTLKVQPAELEDSGVYFCASSRDRGRANTGELFFGEGSRLTVL.

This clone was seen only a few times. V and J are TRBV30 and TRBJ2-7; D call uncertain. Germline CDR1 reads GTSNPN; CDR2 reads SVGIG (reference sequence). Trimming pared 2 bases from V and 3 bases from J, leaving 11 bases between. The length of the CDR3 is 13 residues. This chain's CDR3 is CAWSRDRRYEQYF. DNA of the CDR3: TGTGCCTGGAGTAGGGATAGGCGCTACGAGCAGTACTTC.

Written as DNA, the CDR3 is TGTGCCAGCAGCACTAGACAGGGTCGTCCCTACGAGCAGTACTTC. Translation: CASSTRQGRPYEQYF. The V call is TRBV13, the J call TRBJ2-7; 7 bases are shared with TRBD1. The CDR3 spans 15 residues. Losses at the gene ends were 5 bases for V and 2 bases for J; bases not matched to a gene: 9. Germline V gives CDR1 PRHDT, CDR2 FYEKMQ (reference sequence).

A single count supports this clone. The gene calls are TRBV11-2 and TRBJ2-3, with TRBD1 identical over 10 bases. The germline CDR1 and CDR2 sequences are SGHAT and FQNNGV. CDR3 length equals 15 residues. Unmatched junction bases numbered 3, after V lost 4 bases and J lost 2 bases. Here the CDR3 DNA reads TGTGCCAGCAGCTGGACAGGGGGTACCACAGATACGCAGTATTTT. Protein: CASSWTGGTTDTQYF.

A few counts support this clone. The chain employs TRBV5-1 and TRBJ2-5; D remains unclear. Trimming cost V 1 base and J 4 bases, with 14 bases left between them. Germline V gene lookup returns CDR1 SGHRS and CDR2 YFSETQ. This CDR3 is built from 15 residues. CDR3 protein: CASSLFGSSSETQYF. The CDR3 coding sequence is TGCGCCAGCAGCTTGTTCGGTAGCTCATCAGAGACCCAGTACTTC.

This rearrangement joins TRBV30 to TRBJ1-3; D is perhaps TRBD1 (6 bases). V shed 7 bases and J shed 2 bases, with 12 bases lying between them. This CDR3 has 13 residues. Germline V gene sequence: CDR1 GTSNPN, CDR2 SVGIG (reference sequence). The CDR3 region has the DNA TGTGCCTCGGACAGAGGTCCTGGAAACACCATATATTTT. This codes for CASDRGPGNTIYF.

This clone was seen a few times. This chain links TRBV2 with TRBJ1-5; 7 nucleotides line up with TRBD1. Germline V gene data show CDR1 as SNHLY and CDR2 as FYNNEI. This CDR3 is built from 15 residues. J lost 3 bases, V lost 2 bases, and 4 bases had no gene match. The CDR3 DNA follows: TGTGCCAGCAGTGAAACAGGGGCCCACAATCAGCCCCAGCATTTT. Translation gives CASSETGAHNQPQHF.

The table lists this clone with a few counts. CDR3 nucleotide sequence: TGTGCCAGCAGTTTTGTGGCAGCTAGCACAGATACGCAGTATTTT. Its translation is CASSFVAASTDTQYF. V is TRBV27 and J is TRBJ2-3; no reliable D call. Germline loops: CDR1 MNHEY, CDR2 SMNVEV (reference sequence). Trimming left V 3 bases short and J 0 bases short, with 10 bases between. The CDR3 totals 15 residues.

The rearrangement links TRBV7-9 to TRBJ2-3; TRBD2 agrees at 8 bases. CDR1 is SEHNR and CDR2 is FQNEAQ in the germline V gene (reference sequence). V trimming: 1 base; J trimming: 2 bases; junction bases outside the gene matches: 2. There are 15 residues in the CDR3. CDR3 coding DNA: TGTGCCAGCAGCTTAGGAGCGGGGGTCACAGATACGCAGTATTTT. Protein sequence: CASSLGAGVTDTQYF.

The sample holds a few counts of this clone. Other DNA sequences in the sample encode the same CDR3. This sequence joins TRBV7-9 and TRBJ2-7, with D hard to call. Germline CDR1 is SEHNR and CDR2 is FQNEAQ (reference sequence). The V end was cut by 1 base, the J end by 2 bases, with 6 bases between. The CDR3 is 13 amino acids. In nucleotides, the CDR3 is TGTGCCAGCAGCTTAGACGGCCCCTACGAGCAGTACTTC. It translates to CASSLDGPYEQYF.

The CDR3 DNA sequence: TGTGCCAGCAGGGGGACAGGGGGCAATCAGCCCCAGCATTTT. Translated, it gives CASRGTGGNQPQHF. This rearrangement joins TRBV6-5 to TRBJ1-5, with TRBD1 matching over 10 bases. Germline CDR1 reads MNHEY; CDR2 reads SVGAGI. The CDR3 sequence is 14 residues long. J gave up 2 bases and V 6 bases, and 1 base lay outside the gene matches.

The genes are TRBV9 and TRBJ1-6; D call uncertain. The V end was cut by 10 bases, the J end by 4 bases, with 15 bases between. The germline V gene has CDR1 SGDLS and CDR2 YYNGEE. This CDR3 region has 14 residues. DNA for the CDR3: TGTGCCTCAACAAACACCGCTTATAATTCACCCCTCCACTTT. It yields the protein CASTNTAYNSPLHF.

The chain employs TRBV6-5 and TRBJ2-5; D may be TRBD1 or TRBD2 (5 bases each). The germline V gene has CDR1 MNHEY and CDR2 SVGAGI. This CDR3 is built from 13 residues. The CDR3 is CAIRPGGEETQYF. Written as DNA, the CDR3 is TGTGCTATACGACCTGGGGGTGAAGAGACCCAGTACTTC.

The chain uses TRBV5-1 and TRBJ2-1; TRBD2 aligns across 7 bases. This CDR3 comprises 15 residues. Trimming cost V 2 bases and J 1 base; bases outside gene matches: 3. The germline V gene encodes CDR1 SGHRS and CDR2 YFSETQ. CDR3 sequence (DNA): TGCGCCAGCAGCTTTGGCGGGGGTTCCTACAATGAGCAGTTCTTC. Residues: CASSFGGGSYNEQFF.